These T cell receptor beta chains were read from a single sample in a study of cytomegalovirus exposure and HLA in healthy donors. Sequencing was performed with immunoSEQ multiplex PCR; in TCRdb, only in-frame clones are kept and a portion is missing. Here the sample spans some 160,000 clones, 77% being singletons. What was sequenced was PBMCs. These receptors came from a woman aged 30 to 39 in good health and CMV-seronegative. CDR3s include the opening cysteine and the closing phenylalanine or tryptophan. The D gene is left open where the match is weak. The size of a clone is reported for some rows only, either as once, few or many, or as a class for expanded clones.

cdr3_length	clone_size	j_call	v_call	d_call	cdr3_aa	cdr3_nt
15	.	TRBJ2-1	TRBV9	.	CASSVGRGGVNEQFF	TGTGCCAGCAGCGTAGGTAGGGGGGGCGTCAATGAGCAGTTCTTC
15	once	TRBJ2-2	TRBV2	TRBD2	CASNELAGGTGELFF	TGTGCCAGCAACGAACTAGCGGGAGGGACCGGGGAGCTGTTTTTT
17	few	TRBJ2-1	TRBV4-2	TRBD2	CASSQGERAGGLDEQFF	TGTGCCAGCAGCCAAGGGGAGCGGGCGGGGGGTTTGGATGAGCAGTTCTTC
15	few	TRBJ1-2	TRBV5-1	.	CASSLAVDSPTGYTF	TGCGCCAGCAGCTTGGCGGTGGACAGCCCCACTGGCTACACCTTC
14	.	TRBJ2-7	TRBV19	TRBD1	CASRSGGLTYEQYF	TGTGCCAGTCGCTCAGGGGGCCTTACCTACGAGCAGTACTTC
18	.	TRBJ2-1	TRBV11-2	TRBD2	CASSFRLLGSGGDNEQFF	TGTGCCAGCAGCTTTCGTCTTTTAGGAAGCGGGGGCGACAATGAGCAGTTCTTC
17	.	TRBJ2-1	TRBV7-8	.	CASSLRRQGRGYNEQFF	TGTGCCAGCAGCCTGAGGCGTCAGGGGCGCGGGTACAATGAGCAGTTCTTC
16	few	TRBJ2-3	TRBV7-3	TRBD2	CASSPGTAGEADTQYF	TGTGCCAGCAGCCCGGGAACGGCGGGAGAAGCTGATACGCAGTATTTT
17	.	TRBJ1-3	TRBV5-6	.	CASSRKAGSSPGNTIYF	TGTGCCAGCAGCAGAAAGGCAGGGTCTTCCCCTGGAAACACCATATATTTT
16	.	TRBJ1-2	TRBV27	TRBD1	CASSLFPGTGVRGYTF	TGTGCCAGCAGTTTATTCCCCGGGACAGGGGTTCGTGGCTACACCTTC
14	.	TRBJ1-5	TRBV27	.	CASSLLGGGQPQHF	TGTGCCAGCAGTTTATTAGGGGGGGGTCAGCCCCAGCATTTT
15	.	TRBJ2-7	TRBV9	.	CASSVAAGNSYEQYF	TGTGCCAGCAGCGTAGCGGCGGGAAACTCCTACGAGCAGTACTTC
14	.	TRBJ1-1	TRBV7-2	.	CASSPFVVNTEAFF	TGTGCCAGCAGCCCGTTCGTAGTGAACACTGAAGCTTTCTTT
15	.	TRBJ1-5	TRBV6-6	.	CASSYGGDSNQPQHF	TGTGCCAGCAGTTACGGAGGGGATAGCAATCAGCCCCAGCATTTT
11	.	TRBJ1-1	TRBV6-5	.	CASMRNTEAFF	TGTGCCAGCATGAGGAACACTGAAGCTTTCTTT
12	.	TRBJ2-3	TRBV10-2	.	CASSPRTDTQYF	TGCGCCAGCAGTCCTCGCACAGATACGCAGTATTTT
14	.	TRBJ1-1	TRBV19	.	CASSIWTDNTEAFF	TGTGCCAGTAGTATCTGGACAGACAACACTGAAGCTTTCTTT
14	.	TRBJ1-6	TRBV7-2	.	CASSFQGNNSPLHF	TGTGCCAGCAGCTTTCAGGGGAACAATTCACCCCTCCACTTT
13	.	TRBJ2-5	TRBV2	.	CASRERALGTQYF	TGTGCCAGCAGAGAGCGGGCTCTCGGGACCCAGTACTTC
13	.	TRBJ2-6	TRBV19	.	CASSIDLGFILTF	TGTGCCAGTAGTATAGATTTGGGCTTCATCCTGACTTTC
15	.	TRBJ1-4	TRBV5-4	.	CASSQTETTNEKLFF	TGTGCCAGCAGCCAGACGGAGACAACTAATGAAAAACTGTTTTTT
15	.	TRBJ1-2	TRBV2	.	CASSPAGGPYYGYTF	TGTGCCAGCAGTCCCGCCGGAGGGCCTTACTATGGCTACACCTTC
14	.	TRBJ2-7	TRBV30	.	CAWSVGGVTYEQYF	TGTGCCTGGAGTGTTGGAGGGGTCACCTACGAGCAGTACTTC
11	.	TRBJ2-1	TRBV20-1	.	CSARDGHEQFF	TGCAGTGCTAGAGATGGGCATGAGCAGTTCTTC
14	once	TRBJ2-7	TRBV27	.	CASSLLQGGDEQYF	TGTGCCAGCAGTTTATTGCAGGGCGGTGACGAGCAGTACTTC
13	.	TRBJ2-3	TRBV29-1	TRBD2	CSVGLARADTQYF	TGCAGCGTTGGACTAGCGAGGGCAGATACGCAGTATTTT
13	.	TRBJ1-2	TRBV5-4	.	CASSLVGVEGYTF	TGTGCCAGCAGCTTGGTAGGGGTCGAGGGCTACACCTTC
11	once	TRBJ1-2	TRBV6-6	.	CATQGSGGYTF	TGTGCCACCCAGGGCTCTGGTGGCTACACCTTC
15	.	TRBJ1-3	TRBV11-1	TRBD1	CASSRIRGPGNTIYF	TGTGCCAGCAGCCGAATCAGGGGGCCTGGAAACACCATATATTTT
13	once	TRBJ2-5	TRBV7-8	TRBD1	CASSRTGRETQYF	TGTGCCAGCAGCAGGACAGGGCGAGAGACCCAGTACTTC
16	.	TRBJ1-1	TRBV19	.	CASSIELGGVNTEAFF	TGTGCCAGTAGTATAGAGTTGGGGGGAGTGAACACTGAAGCTTTCTTT
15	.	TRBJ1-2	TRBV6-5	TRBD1	CASSFGTGANYGYTF	TGTGCCAGCAGTTTCGGGACAGGGGCTAACTATGGCTACACCTTC
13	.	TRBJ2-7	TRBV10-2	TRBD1	CASRRGQGYEQYF	TGCGCCAGCAGGCGTGGACAGGGGTACGAGCAGTACTTC
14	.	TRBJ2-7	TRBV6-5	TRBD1	CASRRTGSTYEQYF	TGTGCCAGCAGGAGGACAGGCTCTACCTACGAGCAGTACTTC
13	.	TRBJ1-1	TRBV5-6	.	CASSKDSSTEAFF	TGTGCCAGCAGCAAGGACAGTAGCACTGAAGCTTTCTTT
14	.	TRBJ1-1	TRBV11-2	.	CASSLGGQHTEAFF	TGTGCCAGCAGCTTAGGTGGACAGCACACTGAAGCTTTCTTT
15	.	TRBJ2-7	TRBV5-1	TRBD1	CATRMSDRVDYEQYF	TGCGCCACCAGGATGTCAGACAGGGTCGACTACGAGCAGTACTTC
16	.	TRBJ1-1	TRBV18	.	CASSPRLGQLSVEAFF	TGTGCCAGCTCACCTCGATTGGGGCAGCTCAGCGTTGAAGCTTTCTTT
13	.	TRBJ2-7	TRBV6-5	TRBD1	CASSLGQGYEQYF	TGTGCCAGCAGCCTCGGACAGGGCTACGAGCAGTACTTC
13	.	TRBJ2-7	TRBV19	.	CASSATVAYEQYF	TGTGCCAGTAGTGCGACAGTAGCCTACGAGCAGTACTTC
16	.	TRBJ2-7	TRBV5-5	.	CASSLVVGTPREEQYF	TGTGCCAGCAGCTTGGTTGTCGGTACCCCAAGGGAGGAGCAGTACTTC
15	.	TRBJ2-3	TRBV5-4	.	CASRRALASTDTQYF	TGTGCCAGCAGACGGGCACTAGCCAGCACAGATACGCAGTATTTT
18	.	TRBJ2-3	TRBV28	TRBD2	CASSSLAGAPYLTDTQYF	TGTGCCAGCAGTTCCCTAGCGGGAGCCCCCTATCTCACAGATACGCAGTATTTT
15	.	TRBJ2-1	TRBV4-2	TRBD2	CASSQETSGGPRLLF	TGTGCCAGCAGCCAAGAGACTAGCGGGGGGCCCCGACTACTCTTC
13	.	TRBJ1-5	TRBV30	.	CAWSVTDNQPQHF	TGTGCCTGGAGTGTAACAGACAATCAGCCCCAGCATTTT
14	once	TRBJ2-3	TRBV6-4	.	CASSATLARDTQYF	TGTGCCAGCAGCGCCACGTTGGCGAGGGATACGCAGTATTTT
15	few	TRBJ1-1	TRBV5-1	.	CASNPFLGGQHEAFF	TGCGCCAGCAACCCCTTCCTAGGAGGGCAACATGAAGCTTTCTTT
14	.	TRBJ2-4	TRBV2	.	CASSELLAKNIQYF	TGTGCCAGCAGTGAACTGTTAGCCAAAAACATTCAGTACTTC